Shown below are 26 T cell receptor beta chains from a single sample sequenced in a study of T cells in Graves' hyperthyroidism and ophthalmopathy. Amplification targeted TCR beta CDR3 regions from RNA transcripts. Carried out on the TCR CDR3, a first-round RT-PCR used the HTBI primer set. TCRdb ran MiXCR on the multiplex PCR reads and lists one entry per CDR3 protein. The sample consists of about 680,000 distinct CDR3 sequences, approximately 36% of them appearing once. What was sequenced was blood. The receptor source for this set is a woman aged 35 to 49 with Graves' hyperthyroidism.

The gene calls are TRBV7-9 and TRBJ1-2; TRBD1 is a possible D gene (5 bases). This CDR3 region has 14 residues. Germline CDR1 is SEHNR and CDR2 is FQNEAQ (reference sequence). Trimming cost V 6 bases and J 4 bases, with 15 bases left between them. The CDR3: CASSSGGHIYGYTF. The CDR3 DNA reads as TGTGCCAGCAGTTCCGGGGGTCATATCTATGGCTACACCTTC.

This clonotype appeared once. The junction differs from germline at one of its ends, possibly a read error. This chain links TRBV7-7 with TRBJ1-2; 7 nucleotides line up with TRBD1. CDR3 size: 14 residues. The germline V gene encodes CDR1 SSHAT and CDR2 FNYEAQ (reference sequence). CDR3 loop: CASSSSGQLYGYTF. Written as DNA, the CDR3 is TGTGCTAGCAGCAGTTCGGGACAGCTCTATGGCTACACCTTC.

The chain combines TRBV14 with TRBJ2-1; D might be TRBD1 or TRBD2, each matching 5 bases. Germline CDR1 reads SGHDN; CDR2 reads FVKESK. The V end was cut by 0 bases, the J end by 8 bases, with 8 bases between. CDR3 length: 13 residues. The CDR3 loop reads CASSQEWGHEQFF. CDR3 bases: TGTGCCAGCAGCCAAGAATGGGGACATGAGCAGTTCTTC.

Ten or more counts support this clonotype. The rearrangement links TRBV2 to TRBJ1-6; D remains ambiguous. This CDR3 contains 13 residues. Between the trimmed V and J ends, which lost 1 base and 9 bases, there was a span of 7 bases. In germline, CDR1 is SNHLY, CDR2 FYNNEI. CDR3 DNA: TGTGCCAGCAGTGAAGTCGCGGGTTCACCCCTCCACTTT. Translating gives CASSEVAGSPLHF.

This clonotype was seen only a few times. V gene TRBV11-3 combines with J gene TRBJ2-2, with TRBD1 matching over 9 bases. The V and J ends lost 5 bases and 6 bases, in that order; junction bases with no gene match: 4. The CDR3 sequence is 14 residues long. The germline V gene has CDR1 SGHNT and CDR2 YENEEA. CDR3 DNA sequence: TGTGCCAGCAGCCCATGGACAGGGGCCGGGGAGCTGTTTTTT. It codes for CASSPWTGAGELFF.

This clonotype has just one count. The chain joins TRBV7-9 to TRBJ1-4; 8 bases are shared with TRBD1. Trimming cost V 4 bases and J 4 bases; bases outside gene matches: 5. CDR3 length: 15 residues. The germline V gene has CDR1 SEHNR and CDR2 FQNEAQ (reference sequence). As DNA, the CDR3 is TGTGCCAGCAGCTCGGCAGGGGGCCTTAATGAAAAACTGTTTTTT. Translated: CASSSAGGLNEKLFF.

This clonotype was detected only a few times. The chain carries TRBV7-2 and TRBJ2-5; no clear D gene. V shed 5 bases and J shed 0 bases, with 13 bases lying between them. This CDR3 contains 15 residues. Per germline, CDR1 SGHTA and CDR2 FQGNSA. This chain's CDR3 is CASSPNRFNQETQYF. The CDR3 nucleotides are TGTGCCAGCAGCCCGAATCGCTTTAACCAAGAGACCCAGTACTTC.

This sequence joins TRBV5-4 and TRBJ2-7, with a possible D match to TRBD2 (5 bases). The CDR3 is 15 residues long. The ends were cut back, 4 bases at V and 5 bases at J, with 19 bases in the middle. Germline values: CDR1 SGHNT, CDR2 YYREEE (reference sequence). The CDR3 sequence: CASSAMRASSHEQYF. The CDR3 DNA is TGTGCCAGCAGCGCAATGAGGGCTAGCTCTCACGAGCAGTACTTC.

This sequence joins TRBV7-9 and TRBJ1-1; the match to TRBD1 covers 9 bases. CDR1 and CDR2 from the germline V gene are SEHNR and FQNEAQ (reference sequence). After removal of 4 bases from V and 11 bases from J, the junction contained 8 bases not matched to a gene. There are 13 residues in the CDR3. CDR3 coding DNA: TGTGCCAGCAGCTCGGGGACAGGGAGAGGGGCTTTCTTT. It yields the protein CASSSGTGRGAFF.

In regard to this clonotype: Relative to the germline gene, one junction end is altered; a read error may explain this. The rearrangement links TRBV7-9 to TRBJ1-1; tentative D call: TRBD1 (5 bases). Germline loops: CDR1 SEHNR, CDR2 FQNEAQ (reference sequence). There are 16 residues in the CDR3. CDR3 sequence reads: CASSLASSGANTEAFF. The CDR3 DNA reads TGCGCCAGCAGCCTAGCGTCTAGCGGGGCGAACACTGAAGCTTTCTTT.

This clonotype has more than one count but fewer than ten. The chain combines TRBV10-3 with TRBJ2-2, with TRBD2 as a possible D gene (5 bases). The CDR3 has 14 residues. The germline V gene has CDR1 ENHRY and CDR2 SYGVKD. V lost 10 bases and J lost 8, with 20 bases in between. In nucleotides, the CDR3 is TGTGCCAGCACTGCGGGTATGGTGACTGGGGAGCTGTTTTTT. Protein sequence: CASTAGMVTGELFF.

A remark on this clonotype: This could be a read error, since a much larger clone is one nucleotide away. CDR3 nucleotide sequence: TGTGCCAGCAGCTTTCAGGGACAGAGGGCGAGAGGCTACACCTTC. Translation: CASSFQGQRARGYTF. The rearrangement links TRBV7-8 to TRBJ1-2; 7 bases agree with TRBD1. The germline V gene encodes CDR1 SGHVS and CDR2 FQNEAQ. The CDR3 runs 15 residues. Losses at the gene ends were 3 bases for V and 8 bases for J; bases not matched to a gene: 12. The whole variable domain, remainder taken from reference TRBV7-8 and TRBJ1-2, is GAGVSQSPRYKVAKRGQDVALRCDPISGHVSLFWYQQALGQGPEFLTYFQNEAQLDKSGLPSDRFFAERPEGSVSTLKIQRTQQEDSAVYLCASSFQGQRARGYTFGSGTRLTVV.

A word on this clonotype: This may be a read error: a much more frequent sequence differs by one nucleotide. This chain joins TRBV12-3 or TRBV12-4 and TRBJ1-4; maybe TRBD1 (5 bases). This CDR3 region has 15 residues. V was cut by 6 bases and J by 6 bases, with 17 bases left in between. As DNA, the CDR3 is TGTGCCAGCAGCAGGGTCCCCTGGGGTCATGAAAAACTGTTTTTT. Translated, it gives CASSRVPWGHEKLFF.

This chain links TRBV7-2 with TRBJ2-7; TRBD1 or TRBD2 may be the D gene (5 bases each). The J call may be wrong; the DNA end is better matched by TRBJ2-1. Germline CDR1 and CDR2: SGHTA and FQGNSA. The CDR3 length is 13 residues. CDR3 sequence reads: CASSLGVSSEQFF. In DNA, the CDR3 is TGTGCCAGCAGCTTGGGGGTATCCAGTGAGCAGTTCTTC.

This clonotype was detected ten times or more. The V call is TRBV29-1, the J call TRBJ1-6; 9 positions match TRBD1. The CDR3 extends over 13 amino acids. The V gene end was trimmed by 7 bases and the J gene end by 8 bases; junction bases not matched to a gene: 6. Germline V gene sequence: CDR1 SQVTM, CDR2 ANQGSEA. This CDR3 is CSARQGGDSPLHF. Written as DNA, the CDR3 is TGCAGCGCCAGACAGGGGGGTGATTCACCCCTCCACTTT. Full variable domain (outside the CDR3, taken from reference TRBV29-1 and TRBJ1-6): SAVISQKPSRDICQRGTSLTIQCQVDSQVTMMFWYRQQPGQSLTLIATANQGSEATYESGFVIDKFPISRPNLTFSTLTVSNMSPEDSSIYLCSARQGGDSPLHFGNGTRLTVT.

There are a few counts of this clonotype. The CDR3 DNA reads TGTGCCAGCAGCTTCCCGGGACAGGGGGTTCTAGCGGGAGGCAGGGAGACCCAGTACTTC. Translating gives CASSFPGQGVLAGGRETQYF. The rearrangement uses TRBV7-2 and TRBJ2-5, with D tentatively TRBD1 or TRBD2 (11 bases each). Trimming shortened V by 3 bases and J by 5 bases, and 31 bases separated the two germline ends. The germline CDR1 and CDR2 sequences are SGHTA and FQGNSA. This CDR3 is 20 amino acids long.

In this sample, this clonotype turned up many times. The J gene is TRBJ1-6, the V gene TRBV10-3; 9 bases are shared with TRBD1. CDR1 is ENHRY, CDR2 SYGVKD, per germline. The junction had 7 bases not matched to a gene; V was cut back by 8 bases and J by 8 bases. The CDR3 extends over 14 amino acids. CDR3 coding DNA: TGTGCCATCGGAGTGGGACAGGGTGATTCACCCCTCCACTTT. Its translation: CAIGVGQGDSPLHF.

This clonotype showed up many times. This chain uses TRBV29-1 with TRBJ2-2; D gene unclear. Trimming removed 2 bases from V and 6 bases from J, with 10 bases in between. In germline, CDR1 is SQVTM, CDR2 ANQGSEA. The CDR3 contains 13 residues. Here the CDR3 reads CSVETAGPGELFF. CDR3 in DNA: TGCAGCGTTGAAACGGCAGGCCCCGGGGAGCTGTTTTTT.

CDR3 DNA sequence: TGTGCCATCAGTGAGTCGGGGTTAACGGGGGGGCTAAATACGCAGTATTTT. Protein product: CAISESGLTGGLNTQYF. The rearrangement links TRBV10-3 to TRBJ2-3, with TRBD2 matching 8 bases. There are 17 residues in the CDR3. CDR1 and CDR2 (germline): ENHRY, SYGVKD. The V segment lost 0 bases and the J segment 7 bases; nucleotides outside the gene matches: 12.

The chain carries TRBV6-5 and TRBJ2-7, with 15 bases lining up with TRBD2. J lost 5 bases, V lost 7 bases, and 6 bases had no gene match. CDR3 length: 15 residues. CDR1 MNHEY and CDR2 SVGAGI come from the germline V gene. DNA for the CDR3: TGTGCCAGCAACCTTAGGACTAGCGGGGGGGACGAGCAGTACTTC. This gives the protein CASNLRTSGGDEQYF.

In DNA, the CDR3 is TGTGCCATCAGTGAGAAAGTGGACAGGGGTCGGACTGAAGCTTTCTTT. Encoded protein: CAISEKVDRGRTEAFF. The V gene is TRBV10-3, the J gene TRBJ1-1, with TRBD1 identical over 9 bases. J was trimmed by 5 bases and V by 2 bases; bases with no gene match: 9. The CDR3 has 16 amino acids. Germline CDR1 reads ENHRY; CDR2 reads SYGVKD.

The rearrangement joins TRBV7-9 to TRBJ2-7, with no clear D. The germline V and J ends were trimmed by 6 bases and 3 bases, with 12 bases remaining between them. The CDR3 consists of 13 residues. CDR1 SEHNR and CDR2 FQNEAQ come from the germline V gene (reference sequence). The CDR3 coding sequence is TGTGCCAGCAGTACCTTGGGGAACTACGAGCAGTACTTC. Its protein product is CASSTLGNYEQYF. The full variable domain, in which reference TRBV7-9 and TRBJ2-7 provide the parts outside the CDR3, is DTGVSQNPRHKITKRGQNVTFRCDPISEHNRLYWYRQTLGQGPEFLTYFQNEAQLEKSRLLSDRFSAERPKGSFSTLEIQRTEQGDSAMYLCASSTLGNYEQYFGPGTRLTVT.

Concerning this clonotype: A read error is possible here, since a much larger clone lies one base away. The rearrangement joins TRBV7-2 to TRBJ2-2; D ambiguous. The CDR3 has 13 amino acids. Trimming took off 0 bases at V and 7 bases at J, with 6 bases between the two ends. CDR1 and CDR2 from the germline V gene are SGHTA and FQGNSA. The CDR3 is CASSLALGGELFF. DNA for the CDR3: TGTGCCAGCAGCTTAGCCTTGGGCGGGGAGCTGTTTTTT.

This clonotype was recorded a few times. V is TRBV4-3 and J is TRBJ2-7, with a weak D call TRBD2 (5 bases). Looked up from germline, CDR1 is LGHNA and CDR2 is YSLEER. CDR3 size: 16 residues. The V end was cut by 0 bases, the J end by 3 bases, with 15 bases between. CDR3 loop: CASSQDWEIPDYEQYF. For the CDR3, the DNA is TGCGCCAGCAGCCAAGATTGGGAGATACCTGACTACGAGCAGTACTTC.

This clonotype was observed many times. The chain has TRBV7-9 and TRBJ1-6; 9 bases match TRBD1. The CDR3 has 15 amino acids. Germline CDR1 is SEHNR and CDR2 is FQNEAQ (reference sequence). V trimming: 1 base; J trimming: 7 bases; junction bases outside the gene matches: 2. CDR3 sequence reads: CASSLGTGVNSPLHF. The CDR3 nucleotides read TGTGCCAGCAGCTTAGGGACAGGGGTCAATTCACCCCTCCACTTT.

Remarks on this clonotype: The junction differs from germline at one of its ends, possibly a read error. V and J are TRBV10-3 and TRBJ1-5; no reliable D call. The CDR3 has 19 amino acids. The germline CDR1 and CDR2 sequences are ENHRY and SYGVKD. The CDR3 DNA reads as TGTGCCAGCAGTTACCTCCCCGTGTCGGCCCAGTGGAGCAATCAGCCCCAGCATTTT. Translated, it gives CASSYLPVSAQWSNQPQHF.